This TCR beta chain was identified during a study of T cells after yellow fever vaccination. This clonotype was counted ten times or more. What it recognizes is unknown. Study-level results: The study re-detected most primary-vaccination clones after the booster (roughly 96% CD4, roughly 90% CD8). CD4 and CD8 compartments shared a small share of clonotypes, likely from convergent recombination.

The ends lost 4 bases at V and 2 bases at J; junction bases unmatched: 8. The CDR3 contains 16 residues. Germline V gene sequence: CDR1 MGHRA, CDR2 YSYEKL. It was through 5'RACE template switching that TCR cDNA was made, with a universal primer site and UMIs added. TCRdb independently ran MiXCR on the 5' RACE reads; one entry per CDR3 protein. The sample includes about 130,000 distinct CDR3 sequences, approximately 7% seen only once; the top ten take 2.5%. V gene TRBV4-1 combines with J gene TRBJ2-4; 7 nucleotides agree with TRBD1. The sequence was collected from a man between 18 and 29 years old who received the YFV17D yellow fever vaccine. Sequencing used CD4+ T cells sorted from PBMCs, obtained more than 8 days after the first yellow fever vaccination. The CDR3 nucleotides read TGCGCCAGCAGCCTCGACCAGGGGGATTCCAAAAACATTCAGTACTTC. Protein product: CASSLDQGDSKNIQYF.